Listed below are T cell receptor beta chains from one sample, sequenced in a study of shared clonotypes between healthy human individuals. Clones were sequenced by immunoSEQ multiplex PCR, and TCRdb holds only the in-frame ones, with some missing. Counted here are 400,000 to 600,000 clones, 79% occurring once; the ten biggest clones make up around 13%. The sample consisted of PBMCs. The receptors were sampled from a woman aged 40 to 55 in good health. Some clones in this sample may be carry-over from other donors' samples. Each CDR3 is given with its conserved first and last residue. A D gene is named only where the DNA matches it firmly. Clone sizes are given selectively: once, few, many, or a class where the clone is expanded.

clone_size	v_call	j_call	d_call	cdr3_aa	cdr3_nt
-	TRBV6-1	TRBJ1-4	-	CASSDLGLSTEKLFF	TGTGCCAGCAGTGATTTGGGACTCTCGACGGAAAAACTGTTTTTT
once	TRBV6-6	TRBJ1-2	TRBD1	CASRGDRAEGYTF	TGTGCCAGCAGAGGCGACAGGGCGGAGGGCTACACCTTC
-	TRBV5-1	TRBJ2-3	-	CASSLEGGLHTDTQYF	TGCGCCAGCAGCTTGGAAGGGGGACTACACACAGATACGCAGTATTTT
-	TRBV5-1	TRBJ2-5	-	CASSLNAQETQYF	TGCGCCAGCAGCTTGAACGCGCAAGAGACCCAGTACTTC
-	TRBV30	TRBJ2-3	-	CAWTMGGGTDTQYF	TGTGCCTGGACGATGGGCGGAGGCACAGATACGCAGTATTTT
-	TRBV7-7	TRBJ2-1	TRBD2	CASSFEMTSGWDEQFF	TGTGCCAGCAGTTTCGAGATGACTAGCGGGTGGGATGAGCAGTTCTTC
-	TRBV11-2	TRBJ1-6	TRBD1	CASGWSDRGYNSPLHF	TGTGCCAGCGGCTGGTCGGACAGGGGGTATAATTCACCCCTCCACTTT
many	TRBV7-2	TRBJ1-3	-	CASSLRSGAASGNTIYF	TGTGCCAGCAGCTTAAGGTCAGGGGCAGCCTCTGGAAACACCATATATTTT
-	TRBV30	TRBJ2-3	-	CAWSVGLGSADTQYF	TGTGCCTGGAGTGTAGGTCTCGGGAGCGCAGATACGCAGTATTTT
-	TRBV5-1	TRBJ2-2	-	CASSGQNTGELFF	TGCGCCAGCAGCGGACAAAACACCGGGGAGCTGTTTTTT